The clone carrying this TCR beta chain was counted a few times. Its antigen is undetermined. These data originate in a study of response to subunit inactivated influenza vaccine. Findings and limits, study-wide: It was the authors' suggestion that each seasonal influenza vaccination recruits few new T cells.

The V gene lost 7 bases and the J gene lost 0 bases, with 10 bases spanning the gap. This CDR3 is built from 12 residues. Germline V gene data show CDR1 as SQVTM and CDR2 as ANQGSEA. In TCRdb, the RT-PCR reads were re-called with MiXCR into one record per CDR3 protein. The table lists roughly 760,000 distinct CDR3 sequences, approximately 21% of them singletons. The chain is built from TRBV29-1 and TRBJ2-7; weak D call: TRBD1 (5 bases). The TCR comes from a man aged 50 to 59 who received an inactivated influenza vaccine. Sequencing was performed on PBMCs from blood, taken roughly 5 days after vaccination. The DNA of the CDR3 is TGCAGCGCTCAGACAGCCTCCTACGAGCAGTACTTC. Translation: CSAQTASYEQYF.